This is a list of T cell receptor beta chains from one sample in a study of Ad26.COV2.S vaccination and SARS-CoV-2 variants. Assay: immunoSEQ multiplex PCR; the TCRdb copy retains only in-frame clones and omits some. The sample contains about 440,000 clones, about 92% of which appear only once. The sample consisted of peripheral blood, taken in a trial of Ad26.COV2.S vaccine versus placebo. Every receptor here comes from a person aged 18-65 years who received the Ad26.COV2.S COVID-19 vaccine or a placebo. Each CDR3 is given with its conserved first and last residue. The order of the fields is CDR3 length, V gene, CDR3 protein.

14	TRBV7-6	CASSRAASTDTQYF
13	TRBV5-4	CASSPDRGNEQYF
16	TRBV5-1	CASSLAAGRRPYGYTF
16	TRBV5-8	CASSPGTGVGNQPQHF
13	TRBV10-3	CAISEDADGIQYF
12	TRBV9	CASSLHPGELFF
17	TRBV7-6	CASSLVSGTGNNSPLHF
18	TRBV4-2	CASSQDPLWASSGNTIYF
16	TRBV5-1	CASSASPSGSSYEQYF
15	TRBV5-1	CASSASGRAEKEQFF
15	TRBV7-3	CASSLTMGNYNEQFF
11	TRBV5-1	CASSLADEQYF
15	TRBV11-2	CASSLEASGSYEQYF
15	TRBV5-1	CASSLPDRGDNEQFF